Following are 16 T cell receptor beta chains from one sample sequenced in a study of blood T cell repertoires in COVID-19. Profiled with immunoSEQ multiplex PCR; TCRdb holds only in-frame clones, not every one. Found here are around 310,000 clones, 90% of them singletons; the top ten hold 0.95% to 1.3%. The sample consisted of peripheral blood. These receptors all stem from a woman aged 40 to 50 with COVID-19, enrolled during active disease.

This chain joins TRBV4-2 and TRBJ2-1; D possibly corresponds to TRBD2 (5 bases). This CDR3 spans 16 amino acids. CDR1 is LGHNA and CDR2 is YNFKEQ in the germline V gene. Trimming took 4 bases from V and 7 from J, leaving 20 bases between them. The CDR3 sequence is CASSRVSGDSVNEQFF. CDR3 DNA: TGTGCCAGCAGCCGCGTATCGGGTGATAGCGTTAATGAGCAGTTCTTC.

The V and J genes are TRBV27 and TRBJ1-1; 10 positions match TRBD1. The CDR3 covers 18 residues. V shed 5 bases and J 4 bases; nucleotides not matched to a gene: 16. Germline loops: CDR1 MNHEY, CDR2 SMNVEV (reference sequence). CDR3 sequence reads: CASSPQGQGIPRGTEAFF. The CDR3 region has the DNA TGTGCCAGCAGTCCGCAGGGACAGGGGATCCCAAGGGGCACTGAAGCTTTCTTT.

The chain uses TRBV28 and TRBJ1-4, with D possibly matching TRBD1 (6 bases). The CDR3 has 16 residues. Trimming pared 4 bases from V and 3 bases from J, leaving 15 bases between. Germline CDR1 is MDHEN and CDR2 is SYDVKM. CDR3 sequence reads: CASSYPTGFSNEKLFF. The CDR3 DNA reads TGTGCCAGCAGTTACCCAACAGGGTTCTCTAATGAAAAACTGTTTTTT.

This clone has a handful of counts. The CDR3 coding sequence is TGTGCCAGCAGTTTCCGGGACATAAGCGACGAGCAGTACTTC. Its translation is CASSFRDISDEQYF. This rearrangement joins TRBV27 to TRBJ2-7; D is perhaps TRBD1 (6 bases). Between the trimmed V and J ends, which lost 3 bases and 5 bases, there was a span of 14 bases. The germline CDR1 and CDR2 sequences are MNHEY and SMNVEV (reference sequence). The CDR3 runs 14 residues.

The rearrangement uses TRBV2 and TRBJ1-4; a possible D gene is TRBD1 (6 bases). Trimming took off 4 bases at V and 8 bases at J, with 14 bases between the two ends. From germline, CDR1 is SNHLY and CDR2 FYNNEI. The CDR3 runs 14 residues. The CDR3: CASSGTGFGEKLFF. The CDR3 region has the DNA TGTGCCAGCAGTGGAACAGGGTTCGGAGAAAAACTGTTTTTT.

The chain combines TRBV30 with TRBJ2-2; TRBD1 is a possible D gene (5 bases). Trimming left V 2 bases short and J 6 bases short, with 16 bases between. The CDR3 length is 15 residues. Germline V gene sequence: CDR1 GTSNPN, CDR2 SVGIG (reference sequence). The CDR3 loop reads CAWSTSHRFAGELFF. CDR3 nucleotides: TGTGCCTGGAGTACCTCGCACAGGTTCGCCGGGGAGCTGTTTTTT.

To note about this clone: Additional DNA sequences in this sample encode the identical CDR3. V usage is TRBV6-5 and J usage is TRBJ1-1; TRBD1 matches 7 bases. The CDR3 length is 13 residues. V gave up 6 bases and J gave up 1 base; unmatched junction bases: 2. The germline gives CDR1 MNHEY, CDR2 SVGAGI. The CDR3 here is CASRRTGNTEAFF. The CDR3 region has the DNA TGTGCCAGCAGACGGACAGGGAACACTGAAGCTTTCTTT.

This clone was seen only a few times. This chain links TRBV19 with TRBJ2-7; weak D call: TRBD1 (6 bases). CDR1 and CDR2 from the germline V gene are LNHDA and SQIVND (reference sequence). Trimming shortened V by 8 bases and J by 3 bases, and 14 bases separated the two germline ends. The CDR3 covers 13 residues. CDR3 in amino acids: CASAPQGLYEQYF. CDR3 bases: TGTGCCAGTGCCCCCCAGGGGCTCTACGAGCAGTACTTC.

In its sample, this clone was seen once. The V and J genes are TRBV7-9 and TRBJ2-1; 10 bases map to TRBD2. The CDR3 covers 13 residues. Germline-derived CDR1 and CDR2 are SEHNR and FQNEAQ (reference sequence). J gave up 15 bases and V 1 base, and 6 bases lay outside the gene matches. CDR3 in DNA: TGTGCCAGCAGCTTAGTCCTAGCGGGAGACAGGTTCTTC. Its protein is CASSLVLAGDRFF.

V usage is TRBV10-3 and J usage is TRBJ1-2, with 12 positions matching TRBD1. J lost 5 bases, V lost 10 bases, and 14 bases had no gene match. Germline V gene lookup returns CDR1 ENHRY and CDR2 SYGVKD. The CDR3 has 16 residues. DNA for the CDR3: TGTGCCAGCACCAGGGGACAGGGGGCCTACGATTATGGCTACACCTTC. Translation: CASTRGQGAYDYGYTF.

J is TRBJ1-5 and V is TRBV28; tentatively, D is TRBD1 (5 bases). This CDR3 region has 13 residues. Germline V gives CDR1 MDHEN, CDR2 SYDVKM. The V gene lost 4 bases and the J gene lost 2 bases, with 6 bases spanning the gap. CDR3 nucleotide sequence: TGTGCCAGCAGTTGGACACGCAATCAGCCCCAGCATTTT. This translates into CASSWTRNQPQHF. Based on the CDR3 plus reference TRBV28 and TRBJ1-5, the full variable domain is DVKVTQSSRYLVKRTGEKVFLECVQDMDHENMFWYRQDPGLGLRLIYFSYDVKMKEKGDIPEGYSVSREKKERFSLILESASTNQTSMYLCASSWTRNQPQHFGDGTRLSIL.

V is TRBV9 and J is TRBJ1-1; D gene unclear. The CDR3 totals 13 residues. Looked up from germline, CDR1 is SGDLS and CDR2 is YYNGEE. The V and J ends lost 0 bases and 4 bases respectively, with 7 bases between them. The CDR3 sequence: CASSVGRATEAFF. The CDR3 DNA reads as TGTGCCAGCAGCGTAGGGAGGGCCACTGAAGCTTTCTTT. Combining the CDR3 with reference TRBV9 and TRBJ1-1 gives the whole variable domain DSGVTQTPKHLITATGQRVTLRCSPRSGDLSVYWYQQSLDQGLQFLIQYYNGEERAKGNILERFSAQQFPDLHSELNLSSLELGDSALYFCASSVGRATEAFFGQGTRLTVV.

This clone has more than one count but fewer than ten. CDR3 nucleotide sequence: TGTGCCACAACATCGAGGGAAAACTATGGCTACACCTTC. Translation gives CATTSRENYGYTF. The rearrangement uses TRBV7-9 and TRBJ1-2; D gene unclear. This CDR3 comprises 13 residues. Germline lookup yields CDR1 SEHNR and CDR2 FQNEAQ (reference sequence). The V and J ends lost 10 bases and 2 bases respectively, with 14 bases between them.

The rearrangement links TRBV10-3 to TRBJ1-6; 8 bases map to TRBD1. The CDR3 contains 14 residues. Germline V gene lookup returns CDR1 ENHRY and CDR2 SYGVKD. The V segment lost 5 bases and the J segment 5 bases; nucleotides outside the gene matches: 2. CDR3 nucleotides: TGTGCCATCAGTACAGGGGGTAATAATTCACCCCTCCACTTT. Translated: CAISTGGNNSPLHF.

The gene calls are TRBV19 and TRBJ1-5, with no clear D. Germline values: CDR1 LNHDA, CDR2 SQIVND (reference sequence). The V end was cut by 9 bases, the J end by 4 bases, with 10 bases between. The CDR3 covers 12 residues. CDR3 coding DNA: TGTGCCAGCCGGGATCCAAATCAGCCCCAGCATTTT. It is translated as CASRDPNQPQHF. Supplemented by reference TRBV19 and TRBJ1-5, the full variable domain reads DGGITQSPKYLFRKEGQNVTLSCEQNLNHDAMYWYRQDPGQGLRLIYYSQIVNDFQKGDIAEGYSVSREKKESFPLTVTSAQKNPTAFYLCASRDPNQPQHFGDGTRLSIL.

The J gene is TRBJ1-1, the V gene TRBV7-2; TRBD1 agrees at 10 bases. The ends lost 5 bases at V and 9 bases at J; junction bases unmatched: 12. Germline CDR1 SGHTA, CDR2 FQGNSA. The CDR3 has 15 residues. CDR3 coding DNA: TGTGCCAGCAGCGTATCCGGGACAGGGGAGGAGAAAGCTTTCTTT. Residues: CASSVSGTGEEKAFF.